This T cell receptor (beta chain) was retrieved from a study of PD-1 blockade in classical Hodgkin lymphoma. Trimming stripped 3 bases from V and 4 bases from J, with 6 bases between. The CDR3 has 12 amino acids. Germline CDR1 is LNHDA and CDR2 is SQIVND (reference sequence). Concerning this clone itself: Its antigen remains unidentified.

Overall study findings and caveats: Significant TCR diversity gains by C4D1 occurred in CD4+ but not CD8+ cells. Newly diagnosed patients were reported to exhibit reduced baseline TCR diversity relative to healthy donors. Possible causes of repertoire differences, disease activity or prior therapy, remain undefined.

Every single patient, without exception, relapsed after autologous stem cell transplantation, and brentuximab vedotin exposure varied. Generated by immunoSEQ multiplex PCR, the TCRdb table keeps only in-frame clones and is missing some. The sample contains 25,000 or so clones, roughly 70% of which appear only once. The source of this sequence is a human donor with classical Hodgkin lymphoma. The material was peripheral blood mononuclear cells (PBMCs), obtained at baseline. The chain combines TRBV19 with TRBJ1-1; D uncertain. This CDR3 is CASSISSTEAFF. The CDR3 nucleotides are TGTGCCAGTAGTATCTCCAGCACTGAAGCTTTCTTT.